The text below deals with one T cell receptor (beta chain). The junction and the germline gene differ at one end; a read error may be behind it. Researchers took RNA transcripts and amplified the TCR beta CDR3 regions from them. RT-PCR in the first round (using the HTBI primer set) targeted the TCR CDR3. A single record per CDR3 protein comes from TCRdb applying MiXCR to the multiplex PCR reads. The repertoire holds some 560,000 distinct CDR3 sequences, with 15% to 19% as singletons. The record originates from a study of T cells in Graves' hyperthyroidism and ophthalmopathy. Over 18 months, lack of ophthalmopathy progression marked Graves' hyperthyroidism as stable. This CDR3 comprises 14 residues.

This TCR came from a woman aged 25 to 39 with Graves' hyperthyroidism. The sequencing sample was made of blood. The rearrangement joins TRBV12-3 or TRBV12-4 to TRBJ2-7; 8 bases map to TRBD1. The chain's CDR3 is CACSFGQGLYEQYF. The CDR3 DNA follows: TGTGCCTGCAGTTTTGGACAGGGTTTATACGAGCAGTACTTC.